The 16 T cell receptor beta chains reported below all come from one sample, sequenced in a study of T cell responses to AZD1222 COVID-19 vaccine. Clones were read by immunoSEQ multiplex PCR, and TCRdb kept only the in-frame ones, dropping some. The sample records around 97,000 clones, less than 95% being singletons. Specimen: peripheral blood, collected on day 0 of AZD1222 vaccination. The origin of the receptors is an adult in good health.

This sequence joins TRBV4-3 and TRBJ2-3; 12 bases agree with TRBD1. Germline trimming cut 6 bases from V and 6 bases from J; bases unmatched to any gene: 7. Per the germline V gene, CDR1 is LGHNA and CDR2 is YSLEER. This CDR3 is built from 15 residues. DNA of the CDR3: TGCGCCAGCAGTAGGGGACAGGGGGCAGGGGATACGCAGTATTTT. This encodes CASSRGQGAGDTQYF.

This clone is medium-sized (0.01 to 0.1%) within its sample. The chain has TRBV6-5 and TRBJ2-5; TRBD1 agrees at 8 bases. V lost 5 bases, J lost 2 bases, and 7 bases stayed unmatched. The CDR3 is 15 residues long. Germline values: CDR1 MNHEY, CDR2 SVGAGI. CDR3 bases: TGTGCCAGCAGTCCCCGGGACAGGCGTCAAGAGACCCAGTACTTC. Its protein product is CASSPRDRRQETQYF.

This clone was detected only once. V usage is TRBV12-3 or TRBV12-4 and J usage is TRBJ2-7; 7 bases map to TRBD1. This CDR3 contains 12 residues. V was clipped by 6 bases and J by 4 bases; unmatched bases: 3. CDR3 nucleotides: TGTGCCAGCAGATCAGGGGGATACGAGCAGTACTTC. Protein: CASRSGGYEQYF.

The J gene is TRBJ2-7, the V gene TRBV27; TRBD1 aligns across 7 bases. V shed 0 bases, J shed 1 base, and the junction held 3 bases outside the gene matches. Per the germline V gene, CDR1 is MNHEY and CDR2 is SMNVEV (reference sequence). CDR3 length equals 15 residues. The chain's CDR3 is CASSLSAGGSYEQYF. As DNA, the CDR3 is TGTGCCAGCAGTTTATCGGCAGGGGGTTCCTACGAGCAGTACTTC.

The J gene is TRBJ1-2, the V gene TRBV5-1, with D possibly matching TRBD1 (5 bases). The CDR3 spans 17 residues. The germline V gene encodes CDR1 SGHRS and CDR2 YFSETQ. The V gene lost 2 bases and the J gene lost 6 bases, with 23 bases spanning the gap. The CDR3 sequence is CASSFYLDDRDGDGYTF. For the CDR3, the DNA is TGCGCCAGCAGCTTTTACCTCGATGACAGAGACGGAGATGGCTACACCTTC.

This clone was counted between two and nine times. The V and J genes are TRBV4-1 and TRBJ1-2; 9 nucleotides match TRBD1. The CDR3 spans 19 residues. Germline V gene data show CDR1 as MGHRA and CDR2 as YSYEKL. V dropped 5 bases and J dropped 0; count of bases not matched to a gene: 16. The CDR3 DNA reads as TGCGCCAGCAGCGAAGCCATAACAGGGGGCTGGGGTACTAACTATGGCTACACCTTC. It specifies CASSEAITGGWGTNYGYTF.

The V and J genes are TRBV5-1 and TRBJ2-7, with D perhaps matching TRBD1 or TRBD2 (5 bases each). Per germline, CDR1 SGHRS and CDR2 YFSETQ. V was pared by 1 base and J by 0 bases, with 11 bases between. The CDR3 loop spans 15 amino acids. In nucleotides, the CDR3 is TGCGCCAGCAGCTTGTCCGGGGCCGACTCCTACGAGCAGTACTTC. This codes for CASSLSGADSYEQYF.

The chain recombines TRBV11-2 with TRBJ2-7, with no clear D. V shed 5 bases and J shed 3 bases, with 5 bases lying between them. The germline V gene encodes CDR1 SGHAT and CDR2 FQNNGV. The CDR3 runs 11 residues. The DNA for the CDR3 is TGTGCCAGCAGCCAGATCTACGAGCAGTACTTC. It specifies CASSQIYEQYF.

The rearrangement links TRBV3-1 (or the pseudogene TRBV3-2) to TRBJ2-7, with 8 bases fitting TRBD1. CDR3 length: 13 residues. CDR1 is LGHDT and CDR2 is YNNKEL in the germline V gene (reference sequence). V was pared by 5 bases and J by 4 bases, with 4 bases of the junction left unmatched. CDR3 sequence (DNA): TGTGCCAGCAGCTGGGACAGGAGTTACGAGCAGTACTTC. It translates to CASSWDRSYEQYF.

The chain carries TRBV19 and TRBJ1-2, with 7 nucleotides matching TRBD1. J gave up 9 bases and V 5 bases, and 6 bases lay outside the gene matches. This CDR3 comprises 12 residues. Germline V gene lookup returns CDR1 LNHDA and CDR2 SQIVND (reference sequence). DNA of the CDR3: TGTGCCAGTAGTCCGAGACAGGGAAGCTACACCTTC. Its protein product is CASSPRQGSYTF.

V gene TRBV5-4 combines with J gene TRBJ1-1, with a weak D call TRBD1 (6 bases). Trimming pared 4 bases from V and 12 bases from J, leaving 19 bases between. Looked up from germline, CDR1 is SGHNT and CDR2 is YYREEE (reference sequence). The CDR3 sequence is 13 residues long. CDR3 bases: TGTGCCAGCAGCATCCAGGGGAGGGGGGTAACTTTCTTT. This translates into CASSIQGRGVTFF.

The rearrangement uses TRBV6-5 and TRBJ2-1; D may be TRBD1 (6 bases). V lost 9 bases to trimming and J lost 1 base, with 16 bases between them. This CDR3 is 15 amino acids long. The germline gives CDR1 MNHEY, CDR2 SVGAGI. Here the CDR3 reads CASTYRDWSYNEQFF. The CDR3 coding sequence is TGTGCCAGTACCTACAGGGATTGGTCCTACAATGAGCAGTTCTTC.

The genes are TRBV27 and TRBJ1-2; 9 bases map to TRBD1. Germline V lookup: CDR1 MNHEY, CDR2 SMNVEV (reference sequence). The CDR3 runs to 13 residues. With V trimmed by 6 bases and J by 8 bases, 7 bases remained unmatched. CDR3: CASSRDRVRGYTF. The CDR3 DNA sequence: TGTGCCAGCAGCCGGGACAGGGTAAGGGGCTACACCTTC.

The V call is TRBV9, the J call TRBJ2-1; TRBD2 agrees at 9 bases. The germline gives CDR1 SGDLS, CDR2 YYNGEE. With V trimmed by 2 bases and J by 4 bases, 7 bases remained unmatched. This CDR3 is 16 amino acids long. The CDR3 nucleotides are TGTGCCAGCAGCGTTTCAGGCGGGGGGGATTACAATGAGCAGTTCTTC. Amino acids: CASSVSGGGDYNEQFF.

The chain combines TRBV27 with TRBJ2-1, with TRBD2 as a possible D gene (5 bases). This CDR3 comprises 15 residues. The V gene's germline CDR1 is MNHEY and CDR2 SMNVEV (reference sequence). V lost 0 bases to trimming and J lost 1 base, with 7 bases between them. CDR3 amino acids: CASSLSTSSYNEQFF. DNA for the CDR3: TGTGCCAGCAGTTTATCAACTAGTTCCTACAATGAGCAGTTCTTC.

This clone turned up a few times. This chain connects TRBV11-2 to TRBJ2-3; TRBD1 aligns across 7 bases. Germline V gene data show CDR1 as SGHAT and CDR2 as FQNNGV. The CDR3 consists of 15 residues. V shed 4 bases, J shed 3 bases, and the junction held 7 bases outside the gene matches. CDR3 nucleotides: TGTGCCAGCAGCTCAAGACAGGGATGGACAGATACGCAGTATTTT. This gives the protein CASSSRQGWTDTQYF.